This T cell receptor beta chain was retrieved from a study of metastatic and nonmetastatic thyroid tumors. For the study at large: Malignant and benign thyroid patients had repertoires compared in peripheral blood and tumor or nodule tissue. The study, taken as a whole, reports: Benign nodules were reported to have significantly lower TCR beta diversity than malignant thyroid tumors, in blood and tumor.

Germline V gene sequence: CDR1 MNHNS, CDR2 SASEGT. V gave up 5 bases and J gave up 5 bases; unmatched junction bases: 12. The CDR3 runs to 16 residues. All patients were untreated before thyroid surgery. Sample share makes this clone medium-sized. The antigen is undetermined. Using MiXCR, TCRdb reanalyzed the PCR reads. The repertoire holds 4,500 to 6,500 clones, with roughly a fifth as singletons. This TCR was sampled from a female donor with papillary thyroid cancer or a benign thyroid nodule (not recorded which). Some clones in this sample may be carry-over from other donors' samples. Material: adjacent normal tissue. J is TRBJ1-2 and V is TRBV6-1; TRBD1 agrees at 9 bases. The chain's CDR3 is CASSTRDGDRVYGYTF. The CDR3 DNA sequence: TGTGCCAGCAGTACCAGAGACGGGGACAGGGTTTATGGCTACACCTTC.